This T cell receptor beta chain was recovered during a study of beta chain features in type 1 diabetes (dated by TCRdb to the late 2010s). About the full investigation: Mean age, gender distribution, total cell number and subset yield were not different between patients and healthy donors. A total of 107,917,701 sorted cells were examined across all samples, and a strong correlation was observed between cell number per subset and RNA yield. In the study, TCRB repertoires of sorted circulating CD4+ T cell subsets from recently diagnosed type 1 diabetes patients were compared with those of matched healthy donors. Regulatory and stem cell-like memory subsets were isolated from only 8 patients and 8 healthy donors, whereas naive and central memory subsets came from all 28 donors.

About this clone: Its antigen is still unknown. Base qualities are not provided; no much larger clone lies one nucleotide away.

The CDR3 runs 18 residues from the cysteine to the phenylalanine. The kept DNA is CDR3 alone, 54 bases in frame from the first base. The trim is 3 bases for V and 0 bases for J, with a gap of 18 bases between the germline ends. The germline V gene encodes CDR1 SGHDN and CDR2 FVKESK. The investigation overall reported the following: Fewer insertions and more nucleotide deletions at VDJ recombination sites were observed in patients with type 1 diabetes, implying thymic rearrangement abnormalities. PCR may preferentially amplify shorter templates, but because patient and control samples were amplified and corrected together, any resulting skew would affect both groups equally. Naive, central memory and regulatory TCRB repertoires appeared to be more alike among patients than among healthy donors. Sequencing cDNA rather than genomic DNA could over-represent highly expressing activated cells, although activation and CD3 levels did not differ between groups. A moderate but significant shortening of TCRB CDR3 length was observed in type 1 diabetes patients in all four CD4+ subsets. Only small numbers of individuals were included in the HLA sub-analyses, which left unresolved whether HLA type had any influence on TCRB rearrangement.

A single peripheral blood draw of approximately 100 mL on average was collected from each donor into heparinised tubes. A BD FACSAria II was used to sort naive, central memory, regulatory and stem cell-like memory CD4+ T cells with a panel that included CD45RO, CCR7, CD25, CD127, CD95 and CD27. Every sorted population had a purity above 95%. PBMCs were separated immediately by Lymphoprep density gradient centrifugation and were stained directly, without being cultured. Samples were stained and sorted in pairs, with one healthy donor and one patient per experiment, so that batch effects were minimized. The High Capacity cDNA Reverse Transcription Kit was used to reverse transcribe all of the isolated RNA, meaning that expressed TCRB transcripts were what got sequenced. Naive, central memory and regulatory T cell samples underwent deep immunoSEQ sequencing, averaging about 3.3 million total reads per sample. Sorted cells were lysed in RLT buffer, and RNA was extracted using DNase-treated RNeasy Micro or Mini kits according to cell number. To prevent cross-contamination, every cell subset was processed on its own, while patient and healthy donor samples were processed together. The immunoSEQ multiplex PCR was used to amplify TCRB sequences from cDNA, yielding 87-bp fragments that span the CDR3 region. Sequencing of the amplicons was performed on the Illumina HiSeq platform. From the authors' description of their analysis: Synthetic template baselines were used to correct PCR bias computationally, reads within Hamming distance 2 were collapsed, and singletons that could not be merged were discarded. Reads were aligned to IMGT to assign V, D and J genes, CDR3 length, and insertions or deletions at six rearrangement sites. Clonotype counts were normalized to sorted cell number within each subset before computing true diversity and Gini coefficients with the tcR R package. The overlap coefficient, calculated on TCRB nucleotide sequences, was used to measure repertoire sharing. Out-of-frame TCRB sequences from naive cells were analyzed to stand in for the pre-selection repertoire. The immuneACCESS repertoire file appears here via TCRdb, limited to in-frame rearrangements. These files lack a portion of the clones; in checked studies, under half of the deficit traces to unresolved V genes, and the cause of the others is not known. The D gene and trimming were derived from the DNA, and the V and J assignments and clone size from that table. For this sample there are 200,000 to 300,000 clones; roughly 14% appear just once. The ten largest clones capture about 0.018% of the sample.

This clonotype was obtained from a young man with type 1 diabetes. The sample taken for sequencing was naive CD4+ T cells from blood. This sample's cell subset or site label indicates: true naive CD4+ T cells. The V gene is TRBV14 and the J gene is TRBJ2-1; the D segment cannot be called with confidence. CDR3 protein: CASSQINGRSSSYNEQFF. The DNA sequence reads TGTGCCAGCAGCCAGATCAACGGTCGGAGCAGCTCCTACAATGAGCAGTTCTTC.